Given below is one T cell receptor beta chain in context. The antigen is unknown. These data originate in a study of STAT5B mutations in CD4+ large granular lymphocyte leukemia. Broader study findings: Main leukemic clonotypes were patient-specific, but more than 20% appeared at low frequency elsewhere. Higher CD4+ than CD8+ T-LGLL clonality might reflect small sample size.

Per the original data handling: The detection floor for productive clonotype frequency was 2.59 x 10-5. Some clones are missing from TCRdb's copy, which holds only in-frame ones; the method was immunoSEQ multiplex PCR. V and J calls and clone size are as listed in that table; D and trimming were resolved from the DNA. The repertoire includes 30,000 to 35,000 clones, roughly 71% of them detected once, and about 2.5% sits in the top ten. The CDR3 contains 15 residues. The ends lost 5 bases at V and 1 base at J; junction bases unmatched: 5. The V gene's germline CDR1 is SEHNR and CDR2 FQNEAQ (reference sequence).

This chain links TRBV7-9 with TRBJ2-7, with 10 positions matching TRBD1. Material: CD4+ T cells from blood buffy coats. The clonotype originates from a human donor in good health. CDR3 amino acids: CASSLTGGRSYEQYF. Here the CDR3 DNA reads TGTGCCAGCAGCCTGACAGGGGGCCGATCCTACGAGCAGTACTTC.